These 11 T cell receptor beta chains were sequenced from one sample in a study of OX40 agonist ivuxolimab in advanced cancers. Using immunoSEQ multiplex PCR, the repertoire was profiled, and TCRdb retains in-frame clones only, with some absent. Here the sample spans about 64,000 clones, approximately 90% being singletons. Sequenced here: CD4+ or CD8+ T cells sorted from blood, sampled in a trial of the OX40 agonist ivuxolimab. The receptors come from an adult with an advanced solid tumor such as melanoma, head and neck, liver or kidney cancer.

The chain links TRBV7-3 to TRBJ2-2; 8 bases fit TRBD1. CDR1 is SGHTA, CDR2 FQGTGA, per germline. After removal of 5 bases from V and 0 bases from J, the junction contained 2 bases not matched to a gene. The CDR3 contains 15 residues. The CDR3 coding sequence is TGTGCCAGCAGCCGGACAGGGCCGAACACCGGGGAGCTGTTTTTT. It specifies CASSRTGPNTGELFF.

This clone was seen just once. The rearrangement uses TRBV27 and TRBJ1-3, with unresolved D. Trimming removed 2 bases at V and 0 bases at J, with 11 bases between. Germline CDR1 and CDR2: MNHEY and SMNVEV (reference sequence). The CDR3 extends over 16 amino acids. For the CDR3, the DNA is TGTGCCAGCAGTTTAGATGGCTCAGGCTCTGGAAACACCATATATTTT. It translates to CASSLDGSGSGNTIYF.

The chain combines TRBV5-4 with TRBJ1-1; possible D gene TRBD1, 5 bases. Trimming took 4 bases from V and 0 from J, leaving 10 bases between them. Germline V gene lookup returns CDR1 SGHNT and CDR2 YYREEE (reference sequence). The CDR3 has 14 amino acids. In DNA, the CDR3 is TGTGCCAGCAGCACGGGACTTCTGAACACTGAAGCTTTCTTT. The encoded protein is CASSTGLLNTEAFF.

The chain links TRBV15 to TRBJ2-5; D not resolved. Germline V gene sequence: CDR1 LNHNV, CDR2 YYDKDF (reference sequence). The V end lost 0 bases, the J end lost 5 bases, and 7 bases lay between the germline ends. This CDR3 has 13 amino acids. DNA for the CDR3: TGTGCCACCAGCAGAGATATCGGGGAGACCCAGTACTTC. Its translation: CATSRDIGETQYF.

This chain uses TRBV7-2 with TRBJ1-5; D remains unclear. This CDR3 region has 15 residues. Trimming removed 1 base at V and 3 bases at J, with 10 bases between. Germline V gene sequence: CDR1 SGHTA, CDR2 FQGNSA. The CDR3 protein is CASSLDGSPNQPQHF. CDR3 DNA sequence: TGTGCCAGCAGCTTAGATGGCAGCCCCAATCAGCCCCAGCATTTT.

The V gene is TRBV14, the J gene TRBJ2-3; TRBD1 might be the D (5 bases). This CDR3 is 14 amino acids long. Germline V lookup: CDR1 SGHDN, CDR2 FVKESK. Between the trimmed V and J ends, which lost 2 bases and 5 bases, there was a span of 11 bases. The CDR3 spells CASSQTQVQDTQYF. Written as DNA, the CDR3 is TGTGCCAGCAGCCAAACACAGGTCCAAGATACGCAGTATTTT.

CDR3: CASRLLAGGGETQYF. In nucleotides, the CDR3 is TGCGCCAGCAGACTGCTAGCGGGGGGCGGCGAGACCCAGTACTTC. V gene TRBV4-1 combines with J gene TRBJ2-5; TRBD2 aligns across 11 bases. The germline V gene encodes CDR1 MGHRA and CDR2 YSYEKL. The V and J ends lost 6 bases and 5 bases, in that order; junction bases with no gene match: 8. This CDR3 contains 15 residues.

The CDR3 coding sequence is TGTGCCAGCAGCGTAGGGGCTAGCGGGGGAAGGAATACGCAGTATTTT. It is translated as CASSVGASGGRNTQYF. V usage is TRBV9 and J usage is TRBJ2-3; 10 bases line up with TRBD2. Trimming took 0 bases from V and 7 from J; bases not matched to a gene: 8. The length of the CDR3 is 16 residues. Germline values: CDR1 SGDLS, CDR2 YYNGEE.

V is TRBV2 and J is TRBJ1-1; D not resolved. Deletions cut 4 bases from V and 1 base from J, with 10 bases between. The V gene's germline CDR1 is SNHLY and CDR2 FYNNEI. The CDR3 extends over 14 amino acids. This CDR3 reads CASSVGRTNTEAFF. DNA for the CDR3: TGTGCCAGCAGTGTGGGCAGGACGAACACTGAAGCTTTCTTT.

The chain combines TRBV15 with TRBJ1-6, with TRBD1 matching over 7 bases. The trim removed 7 bases at V and 5 bases at J, leaving 8 bases unmatched. This CDR3 contains 15 residues. The germline gives CDR1 LNHNV, CDR2 YYDKDF (reference sequence). CDR3 sequence: CATKRGQPNNSPLHF. The CDR3, as DNA: TGTGCCACCAAGAGGGGACAGCCTAATAATTCACCCCTCCACTTT.

Comments on this clone: The sample contains more than one DNA sequence encoding this CDR3. V is TRBV28 and J is TRBJ1-5, with D perhaps matching TRBD1 (5 bases). Germline CDR1 is MDHEN and CDR2 is SYDVKM. This CDR3 has 14 residues. The V and J ends lost 4 bases and 3 bases respectively, with 10 bases between them. The CDR3 here is CASSSTVSNQPQHF. The CDR3 DNA is TGTGCCAGCAGTTCGACAGTCTCCAATCAGCCCCAGCATTTT. Complete variable domain (other parts from reference TRBV28 and TRBJ1-5): DVKVTQSSRYLVKRTGEKVFLECVQDMDHENMFWYRQDPGLGLRLIYFSYDVKMKEKGDIPEGYSVSREKKERFSLILESASTNQTSMYLCASSSTVSNQPQHFGDGTRLSIL.